These 15 T cell receptor beta chains share one sample of origin, sequenced in a study of technical replicates of blood from several donors. Here immunoSEQ multiplex PCR was the method, and the copy in TCRdb shows in-frame clones only, minus some. Of roughly 90,000 clones in the sample, approximately 95% were seen once. The specimen sequenced was T cells isolated from PBMCs. These receptors came from a human donor in good health.

The chain carries TRBV4-3 and TRBJ2-7; 7 nucleotides agree with TRBD2. Losses at the gene ends were 4 bases for V and 1 base for J; bases not matched to a gene: 10. The CDR3 has 16 residues. Germline CDR1 is LGHNA and CDR2 is YSLEER. The CDR3 nucleotides read TGCGCCAGCAGCCTCAACCCCCCTAGCGGATCCTACGAGCAGTACTTC. This translates into CASSLNPPSGSYEQYF.

The CDR3 loop reads CASSLSSVSGIVGGELFF. The CDR3 bases are TGTGCCAGCAGTTTATCGAGTGTTAGCGGGATTGTAGGCGGGGAGCTGTTTTTT. The genes are TRBV27 and TRBJ2-2, with 8 nucleotides matching TRBD2. Trimming took 0 bases from V and 7 from J; bases not matched to a gene: 13. CDR1 MNHEY and CDR2 SMNVEV come from the germline V gene (reference sequence). The CDR3 contains 18 residues.

CDR3 region: CASSLDPRRRQYF. CDR3 bases: TGTGCCAGCAGCTTAGATCCTAGGAGGCGGCAGTACTTC. The rearrangement links TRBV11-2 to TRBJ2-7, with D possibly matching TRBD2 (5 bases). V gave up 0 bases and J gave up 9 bases, with 12 bases separating them. The CDR3 consists of 13 residues. In germline, CDR1 is SGHAT, CDR2 FQNNGV.

The chain links TRBV2 to TRBJ2-2; 7 bases are a match to TRBD2. From germline, CDR1 is SNHLY and CDR2 FYNNEI. V was clipped by 6 bases and J by 2 bases; unmatched bases: 3. The CDR3 totals 14 residues. Here the CDR3 DNA reads TGTGCCAGCAGGACGGGACTAAACACCGGGGAGCTGTTTTTT. This codes for CASRTGLNTGELFF. Full variable domain (remainder filled in from reference TRBV2 and TRBJ2-2): EPEVTQTPSHQVTQMGQEVILRCVPISNHLYFYWYRQILGQKVEFLVSFYNNEISEKSEIFDDQFSVERPDGSNFTLKIRSTKLEDSAMYFCASRTGLNTGELFFGEGSRLTVL.

DNA for the CDR3: TGTGCCAGCAGCTTCGCGGGGGCAACTAATGAAAAACTGTTTTTT. This codes for CASSFAGATNEKLFF. The chain carries TRBV7-8 and TRBJ1-4, with D perhaps matching TRBD1 (5 bases). Trimming removed 3 bases at V and 0 bases at J, with 8 bases between. Germline V gene data show CDR1 as SGHVS and CDR2 as FQNEAQ. This CDR3 comprises 15 residues.

The chain is built from TRBV14 and TRBJ2-5, with 8 bases matching TRBD1. This CDR3 is 15 amino acids long. Losses at the gene ends were 3 bases for V and 3 bases for J; bases not matched to a gene: 6. Germline V gene data show CDR1 as SGHDN and CDR2 as FVKESK. The CDR3 region has the DNA TGTGCCAGCAGCCAGGAGACAGGGGTCGAAGAGACCCAGTACTTC. It is translated as CASSQETGVEETQYF. The full variable domain, its missing parts supplied by reference TRBV14 and TRBJ2-5, is EAGVTQFPSHSVIEKGQTVTLRCDPISGHDNLYWYRRVMGKEIKFLLHFVKESKQDESGMPNNRFLAERTGGTYSTLKVQPAELEDSGVYFCASSQETGVEETQYFGPGTRLLVL.

CDR3 bases: TGCAGCGTTCAGGGCGGGAGTATGAATGAGCAGTTCTTC. Amino acids: CSVQGGSMNEQFF. This sequence joins TRBV29-1 and TRBJ2-1, with 7 nucleotides matching TRBD2. Looked up from germline, CDR1 is SQVTM and CDR2 is ANQGSEA. Germline trimming cut 5 bases from V and 7 bases from J; bases unmatched to any gene: 8. The CDR3 covers 13 residues.

This sequence joins TRBV4-1 and TRBJ1-1; D is possibly TRBD1 (5 bases). Germline V gives CDR1 MGHRA, CDR2 YSYEKL. The CDR3 runs 16 residues. Trimming took off 2 bases at V and 1 base at J, with 14 bases between the two ends. The CDR3 sequence is CASSQRTGGTNTEAFF. CDR3 bases: TGCGCCAGCAGCCAACGGACGGGGGGAACGAACACTGAAGCTTTCTTT.

The gene calls are TRBV4-2 and TRBJ2-2, with TRBD2 matching over 10 bases. Germline V CDR1 and CDR2: LGHNA, YNFKEQ. V shed 6 bases and J 3 bases; nucleotides not matched to a gene: 7. CDR3 length equals 16 residues. The CDR3 nucleotides are TGTGCCAGCAGTTCTGAGCGGGAGGGCCACACCGGGGAGCTGTTTTTT. Its translation is CASSSEREGHTGELFF.

This clone was detected only once. The chain links TRBV5-6 to TRBJ2-3, with 7 bases fitting TRBD2. Trimming at V came to 1 base and at J to 4 bases, leaving 6 bases not matched to a gene. The CDR3 consists of 15 residues. The germline CDR1 and CDR2 sequences are SGHDT and YYEEEE. CDR3 region: CASSLLGGPPDTQYF. The CDR3 nucleotides read TGTGCCAGCAGCTTGTTGGGAGGGCCCCCAGATACGCAGTATTTT.

This chain links TRBV6-1 with TRBJ1-1; 9 bases agree with TRBD1. This CDR3 is built from 13 residues. CDR1 is MNHNS, CDR2 SASEGT, per germline. V dropped 7 bases and J dropped 4; count of bases not matched to a gene: 4. CDR3 in DNA: TGTGCCAGCACCACAGGGGGCCCCACTGAAGCTTTCTTT. Translating gives CASTTGGPTEAFF.

The gene calls are TRBV2 and TRBJ2-7; 7 bases map to TRBD2. This CDR3 is 16 amino acids long. V was clipped by 3 bases and J by 1 base; unmatched bases: 9. Per the germline V gene, CDR1 is SNHLY and CDR2 is FYNNEI. CDR3 in DNA: TGTGCCAGCAGTGATGGTTGGCTAGCGGTGTCCTACGAGCAGTACTTC. Translated: CASSDGWLAVSYEQYF.

J is TRBJ2-3 and V is TRBV10-3, with 10 nucleotides matching TRBD1. The junction had 5 bases not matched to a gene; V was cut back by 4 bases and J by 4 bases. This CDR3 contains 15 residues. CDR1 and CDR2 (germline): ENHRY, SYGVKD. The CDR3 bases are TGTGCCATCAGTGCCCGGGACAGGGGCCCAGATACGCAGTATTTT. It yields the protein CAISARDRGPDTQYF.

The chain's CDR3 is CAWSVSSTEAFF. As DNA, the CDR3 is TGTGCCTGGAGTGTTTCCTCCACTGAAGCTTTCTTT. The chain has TRBV30 and TRBJ1-1; the D is unclear. This CDR3 is built from 12 residues. In germline, CDR1 is GTSNPN, CDR2 SVGIG (reference sequence). V dropped 0 bases and J dropped 4 bases, with 6 bases sitting between them. The full variable domain, with the rest looked up from reference TRBV30 and TRBJ1-1, is SQTIHQWPATLVQPVGSPLSLECTVEGTSNPNLYWYRQAAGRGLQLLFYSVGIGQISSEVPQNLSASRPQDRQFILSSKKLLLSDSGFYLCAWSVSSTEAFFGQGTRLTVV.

The V gene is TRBV28, the J gene TRBJ1-1, with a tentative D call TRBD1 (6 bases). Trimming took 6 bases from V and 4 from J, leaving 21 bases between them. Germline V gene data show CDR1 as MDHEN and CDR2 as SYDVKM. The CDR3 has 16 residues. The CDR3 DNA reads as TGTGCCAGCAGCCCCCTTTCCAAAGGGGGTATCACTGAAGCTTTCTTT. Translating gives CASSPLSKGGITEAFF.